Sequencing of this T cell receptor (beta chain) was carried out in a study of T cell repertoires in cytomegalovirus infection. At the level of the study: It can be stated that public TCR beta signatures indicated CMV infection as well as a matching HLA type.

TCRdb fed the reads into MiXCR, producing one record per CDR3 protein. The sample yields fewer than 550,000 distinct CDR3 sequences, roughly 30% seen once. V was shortened by 1 base and J by 0 bases, with 9 bases between the two germline ends. CDR3 length equals 15 residues. Germline values: CDR1 MNHEY, CDR2 SVGEGT. Study-wide results and limits: Accumulated public TCR beta family frequency recognized individuals carrying CMV together with the relevant HLA. HLA-C-restricted CMV clonotypes gave the most frequent clonotype in two of eight donors.

This clonotype has just a few counts. As yet, its antigen is unknown. The V and J genes are TRBV6-2 or TRBV6-3 and TRBJ1-1, with unresolved D. This TCR derives from a human donor in good health (CMV status not recorded). Some clones in this sample may be carry-over from other donors' samples. Specimen: PBMCs. DNA of the CDR3: TGTGCCAGCAGTTACTTTGCACGGATGAACACTGAAGCTTTCTTT. As protein: CASSYFARMNTEAFF.